This TCR beta chain was obtained from a study of regulatory T cells in long-lasting Graves disease. Overall study results and limits: When disease was persistent, TRBV28, TRBJ1-2 and TRBJ2-5 were the favored segments.

In building TCR beta libraries, iRepertoire HTBI primers were used together with Arm-PCR of CDR3 regions. Authors' analysis steps: Identified segments across samples numbered approximately 62 TRBV and more than 11 TRBJ. TCRdb ran MiXCR on the multiplex PCR reads and lists one entry per CDR3 protein. In this record, the V and J calls reflect TCRdb's handling and not the investigators' own analysis. The repertoire has 310,000 or so distinct CDR3 sequences, roughly a fifth of them found once; the top ten carry over 25%. Time point noted: persistent/refractory GD, antithyroid drugs over 5 years with positive TRAb. Researchers made the TCR library from RNA that was extracted from PBMCs. Enrollment of patients was through an endocrinology department in Xi'an, China. Turning to this clonotype: Its matching antigen is unknown. Given a far larger clone just one base away, this is likely a sequencing read error.

V dropped 2 bases and J dropped 2 bases, with 10 bases sitting between them. Germline V gene sequence: CDR1 SGHAT, CDR2 FQNNGV. The CDR3 runs 14 residues. The source material was peripheral blood mononuclear cells (PBMCs), sampled when the disease was refractory, from a patient treated with antithyroid drugs. The sequence derives from a female donor with Graves disease. This sequence joins TRBV11-2 and TRBJ2-7; TRBD1 is a possible D gene (6 bases). CDR3 amino acids: CASSLTDSTYEQYF. CDR3 coding DNA: TGTGCCAGCAGCTTAACGGACAGCACCTACGAGCAGTACTTC.